Reported below is one TCR beta chain. This entry comes from a study of blood T cell repertoires in COVID-19. Background on the study: Specimens from acute and convalescent COVID-19 originated in the United States, Italy and Spain. T cells, B-cell-depleted T cells, or PBMCs supplied cDNA or gDNA.

Per the germline V gene, CDR1 is SNHLY and CDR2 is FYNNEI. V lost 7 bases and J lost 5; bases outside the gene matches: 14. CDR3 length: 16 residues. In the original workflow: Estimation of nucleated cell counts was performed using reference gene primer amplification. Libraries were prepared by immunoSEQ multiplex PCR; TCRdb keeps only in-frame clonotypes and omits some of them. That table furnishes V, J and clone size, whereas the DNA furnished D and trimming. Counted here are about 63,000 clones, 88% occurring once; the ten biggest clones make up approximately 5%. This receptor was taken from a human donor in a cohort sampled during active COVID-19. This chain uses TRBV2 with TRBJ2-7; TRBD1 aligns across 10 bases. Sequencing was done on a sample of peripheral blood. The CDR3 loop is CASNRAGQGLGNEQYF. The CDR3 DNA reads TGTGCCAGCAATCGTGCGGGACAGGGGTTGGGGAACGAGCAGTACTTC.